The clone carrying this TCR beta chain was seen more than once but under ten times. Its antigen is as yet unknown. After removal of 2 bases from V and 2 bases from J, the junction contained 3 bases not matched to a gene. Germline lookup yields CDR1 MGHRA and CDR2 YSYEKL. The CDR3 sequence is 18 residues long. This PCR relied on a set of 60 Vbeta primers and 13 Jbeta primers. Repertoires were generated with immunoSEQ multiplex PCR, while TCRdb's copy carries only in-frame clones and drops some. Here the sample spans roughly 170,000 clones, about 85% being singletons. These data belong to a study of cytomegalovirus exposure and HLA in healthy donors. Overall study results and limits: With later analysis, a missense DCLRE1C variant became linked to TCR beta V- and J-gene trimming. HLA alleles showed associations with 16,951 TCR beta sequences in a later analysis, at a 0.05 false discovery rate. It was taken for granted in presence/absence analyses that sequencing depth across donors was roughly uniform. Accurate HLA-A and HLA-B prediction from TCR beta sequences was reported for most subjects.

V gene TRBV4-1 combines with J gene TRBJ2-6, with TRBD2 matching over 13 bases. The sample consisted of PBMCs. This clonotype was sampled from a woman in her 50s in good health and CMV-seropositive. The CDR3: CASSQPGLAGAGANVLTF. The CDR3 coding sequence is TGCGCCAGCAGCCAACCCGGACTAGCGGGAGCTGGGGCCAACGTCCTGACTTTC.